The present T cell receptor (beta chain) was sequenced within a study of blood T cell repertoires in COVID-19 (dated by TCRdb to 2020 to 2021). General notes on the study: Collaborator samples came from the United States, Italy and Spain and covered acute and convalescent phases of COVID-19. The material from the prospective study consisted of cDNA or gDNA derived from T cells, B-cell-depleted T cells, or PBMCs. Subjects who had been exposed to COVID-19, were actively infected with it, or had recovered from it provided the deeply sampled blood TCRbeta repertoires that made up the dataset. The repertoires were released in a freely available public database meant as a resource for research on the immune response to SARS-CoV-2. Samples came from the ongoing ImmuneRACE study (first 160 participants) plus 1,254 subjects from 6 global collaborators. Nearly every sample came with metadata listing a de-identified subject ID, COVID-19 status, age in years and sex. Where available, HLA class I and class II types were taken from metadata supplied by the sample provider and were not determined by assay-based typing.

TCRbeta CDR3 regions were amplified from genomic DNA using the immunoSEQ Assay, a bias-controlled multiplex PCR. The paper's data handling went like this. The number of nucleated cells in each sample was estimated by amplification of reference gene primers within the assay. To quantify the absolute abundance of each unique TCRbeta CDR3 rearrangement, sequence reads were collapsed and filtered. For each sample, productive Simpson clonality was calculated by taking the square root of Simpson's diversity index across productive rearrangements. TCRdb provides this immuneACCESS table in a form limited to in-frame rearrangements. Some clones are lacking; in checked studies, under half of them reflect an unresolved V gene, and why the rest are absent is not known. V and J calls and clone size are copied from that table; D and trimming were computed from the DNA. Present in this sample are 140,000 to 150,000 clones, about 90% of which were seen just once. About 1.7% of the sample comes from the top ten.

Each collaborating institution followed its own protocols to collect whole blood in K2EDTA tubes. For TCRbeta analysis, collaborators shipped samples in one of three forms: frozen whole blood, isolated PBMCs, or DNA extracted from either of those sample types. General study outcomes and caveats: The quantity of clinical and demographic metadata differed by source and by participant and was supplied without curation.

The CDR3 has 17 amino acids, counting the end cysteine and phenylalanine. Only the CDR3 region is kept as DNA, spanning 51 bases read in frame from base 1. CDR1 is given as ENHRY and CDR2 as SYGVKD, both from the germline V gene. V gives up 0 bases and J gives up 1 base, and the segment between their germline ends measures 15 bases. Turning to this clone: Its antigen remains undetermined. Base qualities were left out, and no much larger clone turns up one base away.

The specimen sequenced was peripheral blood. Recombination connected TRBV10-3 to TRBJ1-1, with TRBD1 tentatively as D gene (6 bases match). The clonotype was recovered from a woman aged 50 to 60 with acute or convalescent COVID-19. The CDR3: CAISESQGIMRNTEAFF. The nucleotide sequence is given as TGTGCCATCAGTGAGTCACAGGGCATAATGAGGAACACTGAAGCTTTCTTT.